This T cell receptor (beta chain) was documented in a study of T cells in localized non-small cell lung cancer. Study observations and caveats: Clonality of T cells reached its maximum in uninvolved adjacent lung, surpassing tumor.

A note on this clone: As yet, its antigen is unknown.

Generated by immunoSEQ multiplex PCR, the TCRdb table keeps only in-frame clones and is missing some. The sample records more than 20,000 clones, 80% to 90% being singletons. CDR1 is SGHRS and CDR2 is YFSETQ in the germline V gene. This CDR3 contains 15 residues. With 4 bases clipped from V and 6 bases from J, the junction kept 9 bases outside the gene matches. The gene calls are TRBV5-1 and TRBJ2-3; 9 bases agree with TRBD1. The clonotype comes from a man aged 35 to 69 with stage II squamous cell lung carcinoma. The input for sequencing was PBMCs, taken before any cancer treatment. The CDR3 DNA reads TGCGCCAGCAGCCTAATTGGGACAGGGAGGGATACGCAGTATTTT. Translated, it gives CASSLIGTGRDTQYF.